This T cell receptor (beta chain) was retrieved from a study of siplizumab effects on memory and regulatory T cells. The study, taken as a whole, reports: The drug siplizumab significantly decreased the alloreactive sequences that could be traced to unstimulated CD4+ memory cells.

Details on this clone: The antigen is undetermined.

Profiling relied on immunoSEQ multiplex PCR, and the TCRdb table lists in-frame clones only, not all of them. The table includes around 61,000 clones, around 97% detected once. The TCR sequence derives from a human donor in good health. Material for sequencing was naive CD8+ T cells sorted from blood.

The CDR3 coding sequence is TGTGCCAGCAGCTTAGGGGCTAGCGGGAGATCTAACACCGGGGAGCTGTTTTTT. This sequence encodes CASSLGASGRSNTGELFF. V gene TRBV7-6 combines with J gene TRBJ2-2; 10 positions match TRBD2. V was pared by 1 base and J by 2 bases, with 7 bases of the junction left unmatched. CDR1 is SGHVS, CDR2 FNYEAQ, per germline. The CDR3 has 18 residues.